These 8 T cell receptor beta chains share one sample of origin, sequenced in a study of patients and donors after allogeneic stem cell transplantation. A single record per CDR3 protein comes from TCRdb applying MiXCR to the RT-PCR reads. The sample shows about 89,000 distinct CDR3 sequences, around 48% of them seen only once. The source material was blood, either unsorted or a sorted T cell fraction (not recorded which). Every receptor here comes from a human donor who was either an allogeneic HSCT recipient or a stem cell or donor lymphocyte infusion donor (not recorded which). It is not recorded whose cells these are; they may come from a transplant donor.

V usage is TRBV7-9 and J usage is TRBJ1-4, with D possibly matching TRBD1 (6 bases). Germline assignment: CDR1 SEHNR and CDR2 FQNEAQ (reference sequence). Trimming cost V 1 base and J 7 bases, with 19 bases left between them. The CDR3 is 17 amino acids. CDR3 sequence reads: CASSLGGHSQNGEKLFF. The DNA of the CDR3 is TGTGCCAGCAGCTTAGGGGGACACTCCCAGAACGGTGAAAAACTGTTTTTT. Supplemented by reference TRBV7-9 and TRBJ1-4, the full variable domain reads DTGVSQNPRHKITKRGQNVTFRCDPISEHNRLYWYRQTLGQGPEFLTYFQNEAQLEKSRLLSDRFSAERPKGSFSTLEIQRTEQGDSAMYLCASSLGGHSQNGEKLFFGSGTQLSVL.

This clonotype turned up a few times. The chain has TRBV12-3 or TRBV12-4 and TRBJ1-6; no firm D call. This CDR3 comprises 13 residues. Trimming left V 5 bases short and J 4 bases short, with 6 bases between. CDR3 nucleotides: TGTGCCAGCAGTCCCCATTATAATTCACCCCTCCACTTT. Its translation is CASSPHYNSPLHF.

The rearrangement links TRBV12-3 or TRBV12-4 to TRBJ1-1; no clear D. V gave up 5 bases and J gave up 3 bases, with 10 bases separating them. The CDR3 consists of 13 residues. The CDR3 DNA reads as TGTGCCAGCAGTATGGGCGGGTACACTGAAGCTTTCTTT. It encodes CASSMGGYTEAFF.

V usage is TRBV7-8 and J usage is TRBJ1-1, with TRBD1 matching 8 bases. This CDR3 is built from 13 residues. CDR1 and CDR2 from the germline V gene are SGHVS and FQNEAQ. J lost 4 bases, V lost 8 bases, and 6 bases had no gene match. CDR3 sequence: CASGQGRGTEAFF. Here the CDR3 DNA reads TGTGCCAGCGGACAGGGTAGGGGCACTGAAGCTTTCTTT.

This clonotype was seen a few times. The rearrangement uses TRBV5-6 and TRBJ1-5, with a weak D call TRBD1 (5 bases). This CDR3 comprises 15 residues. Germline loops: CDR1 SGHDT, CDR2 YYEEEE. The V gene lost 4 bases and the J gene lost 1 base, with 12 bases spanning the gap. CDR3 coding DNA: TGTGCCAGCAGCCGAAATCAGGGAAGCAATCAGCCCCAGCATTTT. Its translation is CASSRNQGSNQPQHF. The whole variable domain, filled in from reference TRBV5-6 and TRBJ1-5, reads DAGVTQSPTHLIKTRGQQVTLRCSPKSGHDTVSWYQQALGQGPQFIFQYYEEEERQRGNFPDRFSGHQFPNYSSELNVNALLLGDSALYLCASSRNQGSNQPQHFGDGTRLSIL.

This clonotype was observed a handful of times. The J gene is TRBJ1-1, the V gene TRBV27; D ambiguous. Deletions cut 7 bases from V and 4 bases from J, with 19 bases between. The germline CDR1 and CDR2 sequences are MNHEY and SMNVEV (reference sequence). This CDR3 spans 15 amino acids. The CDR3 coding sequence is TGTGCCAGCACCTTGGATGTGGGGTCGGCCACTGAAGCTTTCTTT. Its translation: CASTLDVGSATEAFF.

Only a few counts were recorded for this clonotype. The chain has TRBV12-3 or TRBV12-4 and TRBJ1-5; no clear D. The CDR3 has 14 amino acids. Trimming removed 4 bases from V and 4 bases from J, with 11 bases in between. The CDR3 region is CASSYGVSNQPQHF. Written as DNA, the CDR3 is TGTGCCAGCAGTTACGGGGTCTCGAATCAGCCCCAGCATTTT.

This chain connects TRBV4-3 to TRBJ2-1; D unclear. Germline CDR1 and CDR2: LGHNA and YSLEER. The CDR3 spans 15 residues. Trimming removed 2 bases at V and 0 bases at J, with 8 bases between. The CDR3 DNA is TGCGCCAGCAGCCAATATGGGGACTCCTACAATGAGCAGTTCTTC. It is translated as CASSQYGDSYNEQFF.